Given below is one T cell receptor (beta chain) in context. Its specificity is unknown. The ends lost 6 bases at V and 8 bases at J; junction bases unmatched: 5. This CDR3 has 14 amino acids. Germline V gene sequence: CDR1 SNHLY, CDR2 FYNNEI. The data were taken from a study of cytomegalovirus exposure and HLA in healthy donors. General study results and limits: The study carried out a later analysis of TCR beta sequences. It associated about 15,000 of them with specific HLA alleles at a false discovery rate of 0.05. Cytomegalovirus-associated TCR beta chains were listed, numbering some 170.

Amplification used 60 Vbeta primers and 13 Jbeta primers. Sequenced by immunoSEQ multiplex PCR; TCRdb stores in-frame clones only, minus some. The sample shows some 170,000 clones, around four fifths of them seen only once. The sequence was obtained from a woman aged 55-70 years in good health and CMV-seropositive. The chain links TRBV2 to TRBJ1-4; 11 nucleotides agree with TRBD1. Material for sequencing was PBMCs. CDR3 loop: CASSRDRGNEKLFF. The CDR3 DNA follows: TGTGCCAGCAGCAGGGACAGGGGGAACGAAAAACTGTTTTTT.